This T cell receptor (beta chain) was captured by sequencing in a study of Graves' ophthalmopathy and Graves' hyperthyroidism. Looked up from germline, CDR1 is GTSNPN and CDR2 is SVGIG (reference sequence). The length of the CDR3 is 14 residues. V was pared by 2 bases and J by 4 bases, with 11 bases between. Findings of the study overall: Ophthalmopathy versus stable hyperthyroidism: 13-signature model gave 85% to 90% sensitivity, 80% to 84% specificity. In predicting ophthalmopathy progression, the model reached 70.59% sensitivity and approximately 72% specificity.

Hyperthyroidism in these 18- to 65-year-old patients was newly diagnosed, lasting under 2 months. The diagnosis combined clinical symptoms, thyroxine, TRAb, thyroid ultrasound and orbital computed tomography scans. Amplified material comprised TCR beta CDR3 regions derived from RNA transcripts. A first-round RT-PCR used HTBI primers, followed by a second-round multiplex PCR. TCRdb reprocessed the multiplex PCR reads via MiXCR and lists one record per CDR3 protein. The sample records approximately 1.2 million distinct CDR3 sequences, roughly 35% being singletons. As to this clonotype: What it recognizes is unknown.

The chain is built from TRBV30 and TRBJ2-2; D not certain. The sequenced material came from peripheral blood or thyroid tissue (not recorded which). This clonotype was sampled from an adult man with Graves' hyperthyroidism. The CDR3 DNA reads TGTGCCTGGAGTCGGAGCAGGTTCACCGGGGAGCTGTTTTTT. Encoded protein: CAWSRSRFTGELFF.